The subject of this entry is one T cell receptor beta chain. The antigen is not known. Combining a sample-barcoded 5' primer with a J-beta primer mix, a second PCR ran for roughly 7 to 12 cycles. TCRdb ran MiXCR on the 5' RACE reads and lists one entry per CDR3 protein. The sample consists of approximately 800,000 distinct CDR3 sequences, 50% to 65% of them appearing once. The source of the sample is a study of blood T cells in healthy people across ages. Background on the study: Template switching retrieved approximately one barcoded beta molecule for each two T cells. Study observations and caveats: Possibly, changes in expanded clonotypes were confounded because donor CMV status was unknown. It was found that TCR beta diversity correlated strongly with the percentage of naive T cells.

This CDR3 is built from 12 residues. Germline V CDR1 and CDR2: SGHDN, FVKESK. V dropped 2 bases and J dropped 9 bases, with 8 bases sitting between them. This TCR came from a man older than 75 in good health. The source material was blood. The rearrangement joins TRBV14 to TRBJ2-1, with D uncertain. The CDR3 region is CASSQTSTEQFF. CDR3 DNA sequence: TGTGCCAGCAGCCAAACGAGTACTGAGCAGTTCTTC.